These 3 T cell receptor beta chains were all obtained from the same sample, sequenced in a study of blood T cell repertoires in COVID-19. Some clones are missing from TCRdb's copy, which holds only in-frame ones; the method was immunoSEQ multiplex PCR. The sample contains around 140,000 clones, approximately 89% of which appear only once. The specimen sequenced was peripheral blood. Every receptor here comes from a human donor in a cohort sampled during active COVID-19.

The chain links TRBV6-2 or TRBV6-3 to TRBJ1-5, with D possibly being TRBD1 (5 bases). The V end lost 0 bases, the J end lost 2 bases, and 11 bases lay between the germline ends. Germline V gene lookup returns CDR1 MNHEY and CDR2 SVGEGT. The CDR3 consists of 16 residues. The CDR3 sequence is CASSYSQGLGNQPQHF. The CDR3 DNA follows: TGTGCCAGCAGTTACTCTCAGGGTTTGGGCAATCAGCCCCAGCATTTT.

The chain combines TRBV10-2 with TRBJ2-5, with TRBD2 matching over 8 bases. Germline CDR1 WSHSY, CDR2 SAAADI. The CDR3 consists of 15 residues. The junction had 4 bases not matched to a gene; V was cut back by 2 bases and J by 2 bases. The CDR3: CASSEVVAGQETQYF. CDR3 DNA: TGCGCCAGCAGTGAGGTAGTAGCGGGGCAAGAGACCCAGTACTTC.

This chain links TRBV6-1 with TRBJ1-1; D not resolved. Between the trimmed V and J ends, which lost 2 bases and 4 bases, there was a span of 8 bases. This CDR3 comprises 13 residues. Germline-derived CDR1 and CDR2 are MNHNS and SASEGT. The CDR3 DNA follows: TGTGCCAGCAGTGAAATCCAGGCCACTGAAGCTTTCTTT. It is translated as CASSEIQATEAFF.